The source of this TCR beta chain is a study of T-cell memory formation after mild COVID-19. Findings and caveats of the study: Among clones peaking at day 37 in the second wave, SARS-CoV-2 specificity remained unconfirmed. Pre-infection memory carried some responding clones, suggesting that cross-reactive memory joined.

Remarks on this clonotype: No antigen is known for it.

From 5'RACE with constant-segment primers came TCR alpha and TCR beta cDNA libraries that carried sample barcodes and UMIs. MiXCR, applied by TCRdb to the 5' RACE reads, yields one record per CDR3 protein. Of almost 550,000 distinct CDR3 sequences in the sample, roughly 21% were seen once. Per germline, CDR1 SEHNR and CDR2 FQNEAQ (reference sequence). Deletions cut 4 bases from V and 9 bases from J, with 13 bases between. The CDR3 is 13 amino acids. This sequence was found in an adult woman who had mild COVID-19 (a few samples of this study predate the infection). Cell type and time point are not known. The chain is built from TRBV7-9 and TRBJ2-1, with D tentatively TRBD1 (6 bases). The sample was PBMCs or a T cell subset sorted from them (not recorded which). The CDR3 loop is CASSSDSLPEQFF. CDR3 coding DNA: TGTGCCAGCAGCTCGGACAGCCTCCCTGAGCAGTTCTTC.